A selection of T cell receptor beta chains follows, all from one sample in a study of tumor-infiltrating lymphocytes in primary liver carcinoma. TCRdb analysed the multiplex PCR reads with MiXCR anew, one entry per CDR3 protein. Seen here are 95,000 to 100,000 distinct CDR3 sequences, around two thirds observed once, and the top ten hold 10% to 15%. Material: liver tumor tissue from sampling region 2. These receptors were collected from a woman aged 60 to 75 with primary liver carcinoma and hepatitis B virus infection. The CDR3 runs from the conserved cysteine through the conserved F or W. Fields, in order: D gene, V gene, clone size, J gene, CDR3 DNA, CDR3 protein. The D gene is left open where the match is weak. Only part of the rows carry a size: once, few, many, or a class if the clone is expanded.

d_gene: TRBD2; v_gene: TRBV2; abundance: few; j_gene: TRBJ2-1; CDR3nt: TGTGCCAGCAGTGATTGGGCGGGAGCTTACAATGAGCAGTTCTTC; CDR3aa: CASSDWAGAYNEQFF
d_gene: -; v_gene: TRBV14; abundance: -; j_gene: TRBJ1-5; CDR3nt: TGTACCAGCAGCCAAGCGGGTACCGGACAGCCCAAGCATTTT; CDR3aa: CTSSQAGTGQPKHF
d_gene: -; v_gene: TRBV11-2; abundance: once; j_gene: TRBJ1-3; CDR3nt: TGTGCCAGCAGCTTAGTGTCCGTGAGGGGAAGCTCTGGAAACACCATATATTTT; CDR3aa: CASSLVSVRGSSGNTIYF
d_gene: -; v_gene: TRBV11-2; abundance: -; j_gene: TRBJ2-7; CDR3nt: TGTGCCGGCTTTAATCGGGGAACCTCCTACGAGCAGTACTTC; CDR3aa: CAGFNRGTSYEQYF
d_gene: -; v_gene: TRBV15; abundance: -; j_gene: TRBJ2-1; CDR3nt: TGTGCCACCAGCAGACCCGGAACCTCCTACAATGGGCAGTTCTTC; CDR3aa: CATSRPGTSYNGQFF
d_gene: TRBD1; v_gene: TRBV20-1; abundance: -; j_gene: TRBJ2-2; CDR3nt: TGCAGTGCTCCAACAGGGGGCGACGGCACCGGGGAAATGTTTTTT; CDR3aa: CSAPTGGDGTGEMFF
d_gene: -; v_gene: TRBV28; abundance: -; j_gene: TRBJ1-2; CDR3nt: TGTGTCAGCAGTATTCTTGGGACGGCGAACTATGGCTACATCTTC; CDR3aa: CVSSILGTANYGYIF
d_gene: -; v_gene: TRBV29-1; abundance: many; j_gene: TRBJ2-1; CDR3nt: TGCAGCGTTGAAGAAGCTGGGCACTTCTACAACTACAATGAGCAGTTCTTC; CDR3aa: CSVEEAGHFYNYNEQFF
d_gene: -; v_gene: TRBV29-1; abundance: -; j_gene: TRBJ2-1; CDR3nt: TGCAGCGTTGCCGGGGGACAGCGTTACAATGAGCAGTTCTTC; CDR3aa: CSVAGGQRYNEQFF
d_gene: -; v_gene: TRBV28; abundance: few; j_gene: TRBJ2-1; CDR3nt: TGTGCCAGCAGCTCCCTCCGGGTTGGCAATGAGCAGTTCTTC; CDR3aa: CASSSLRVGNEQFF
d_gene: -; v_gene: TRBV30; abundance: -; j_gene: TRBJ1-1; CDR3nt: TGTGCCTGGACTATAAGCAGAGAAGCTTTCTTT; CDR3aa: CAWTISREAFF
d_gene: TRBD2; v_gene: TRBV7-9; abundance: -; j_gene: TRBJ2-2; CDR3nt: TGTGCCAGCAGCGTCCGCACGGCCCTGGCTGGGACTAGCGGAACAAACACCGGGGAGCTGTTTTTT; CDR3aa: CASSVRTALAGTSGTNTGELFF
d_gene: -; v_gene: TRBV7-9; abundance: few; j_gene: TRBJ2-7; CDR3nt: TGTGCCAGCAGCACGCAGGGTTACGAGCAGTACTTC; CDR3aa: CASSTQGYEQYF
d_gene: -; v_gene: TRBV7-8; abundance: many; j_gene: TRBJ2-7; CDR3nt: TGTGCCAGCAGCTTAGCGCCGGGGGCGGGCGAGCAGTACTTC; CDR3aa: CASSLAPGAGEQYF
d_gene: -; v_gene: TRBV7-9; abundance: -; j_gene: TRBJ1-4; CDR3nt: TGTGCCAGTAGCTTAGGGGGACGTGCGGGGATTAATGAACAACTGTTTTTT; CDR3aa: CASSLGGRAGINEQLFF
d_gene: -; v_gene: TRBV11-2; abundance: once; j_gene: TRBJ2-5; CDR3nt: TGTGCCAGCATCTTACGACTACTACGGCAAGAGACCCAGTACTTC; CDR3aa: CASILRLLRQETQYF
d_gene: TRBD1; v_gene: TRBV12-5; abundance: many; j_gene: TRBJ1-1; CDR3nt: TGTGCTAGTGGTTTGCAGGGGGCAAGTGAAGCTTTCTTT; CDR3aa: CASGLQGASEAFF
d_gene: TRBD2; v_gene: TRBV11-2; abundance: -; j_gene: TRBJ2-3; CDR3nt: TGTGCCAGCAGCTTAGATCTAAGTGGGTTAGCGGGAGAAGGGATAGATAGCCAGTACTTT; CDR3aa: CASSLDLSGLAGEGIDSQYF
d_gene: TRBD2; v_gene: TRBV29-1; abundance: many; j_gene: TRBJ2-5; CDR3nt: TGCAGCGCCCCTAGCGGGATGGTGGAGACCCAGTACTTC; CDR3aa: CSAPSGMVETQYF
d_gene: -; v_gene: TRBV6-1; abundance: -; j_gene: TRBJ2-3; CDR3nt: TGTGTCACCCTCCACCAGACCAGCACAGATACGCAGTATTTT; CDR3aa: CVTLHQTSTDTQYF
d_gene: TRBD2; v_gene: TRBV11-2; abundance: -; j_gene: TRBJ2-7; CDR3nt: TGTGCCAGCAGCTTAGGTACGGGAGGTGACTACGGGCAGTACTTC; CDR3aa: CASSLGTGGDYGQYF
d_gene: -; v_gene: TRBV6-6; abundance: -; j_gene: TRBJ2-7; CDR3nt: TGTGCCAGCTGTCAGGGAAACTACGAGAAGTACTTC; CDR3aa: CASCQGNYEKYF
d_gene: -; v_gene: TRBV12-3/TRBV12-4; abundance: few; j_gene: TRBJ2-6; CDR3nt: TGTGCCAGCAGCTGGACAGTCTCTCGGGCCAACGTCCTGACTTTC; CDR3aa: CASSWTVSRANVLTF
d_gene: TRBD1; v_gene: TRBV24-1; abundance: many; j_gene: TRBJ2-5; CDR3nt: TGTGCCACCAGTGATCAGACAGGGGGCGGCGAGACCCAGTACTTC; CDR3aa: CATSDQTGGGETQYF
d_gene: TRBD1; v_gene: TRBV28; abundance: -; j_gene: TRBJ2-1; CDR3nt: TGTGCCAGCAGCACAGGGGTCAGGACTCCGTTCTTC; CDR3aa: CASSTGVRTPFF
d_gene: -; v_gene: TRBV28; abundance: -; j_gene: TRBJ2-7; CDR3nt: TGTGCCAGCACCCCCAGCAGTCTCTACGAGCAGTACTTC; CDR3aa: CASTPSSLYEQYF
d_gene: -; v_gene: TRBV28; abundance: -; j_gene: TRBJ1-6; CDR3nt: TGTGTCAGCAGTAACCAACGAGGCTCCCTCCACTTT; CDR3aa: CVSSNQRGSLHF
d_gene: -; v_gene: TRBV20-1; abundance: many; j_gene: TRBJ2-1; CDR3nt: TGCAGTGCTAGAGACAACCGGGGGCTGAAGGGCAATGAGCAGTTCTTC; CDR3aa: CSARDNRGLKGNEQFF
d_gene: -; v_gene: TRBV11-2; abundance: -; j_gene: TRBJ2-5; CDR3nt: TGTGCCAGCAGCGCATCCAGGACTAGGGGGGGAAACCAATACTTC; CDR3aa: CASSASRTRGGNQYF
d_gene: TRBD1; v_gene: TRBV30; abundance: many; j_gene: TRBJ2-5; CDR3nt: TGTGCCTGGGACGGGACAGGGGAAGAGACCCAGTACTTC; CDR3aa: CAWDGTGEETQYF
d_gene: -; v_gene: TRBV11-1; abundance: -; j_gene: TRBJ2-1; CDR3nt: TGTGCCAGCCGCTTAGAGGGGACGACCTACGATGAGCAGTTCTTC; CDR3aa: CASRLEGTTYDEQFF
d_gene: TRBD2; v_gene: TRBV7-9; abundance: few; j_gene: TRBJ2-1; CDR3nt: TGTGCCAGCAGCTTCATTCCGACTAGCGTCAGCTACAATGAGCAGTTCTTC; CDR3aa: CASSFIPTSVSYNEQFF
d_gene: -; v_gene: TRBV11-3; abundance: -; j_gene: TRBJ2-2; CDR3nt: TGTGCCAGCAGCTTTCTGGGAATCACTGGGGAGCTGTGTTTT; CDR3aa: CASSFLGITGELCF
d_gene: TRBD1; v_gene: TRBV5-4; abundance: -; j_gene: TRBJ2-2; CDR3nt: TGTGCCAGCGGCCACCGACAGGGTTCGGGCACCGGGGAGCTGTTTTTT; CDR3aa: CASGHRQGSGTGELFF
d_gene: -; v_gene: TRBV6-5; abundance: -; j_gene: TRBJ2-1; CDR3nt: TGTACCAGCAGTACGGGTGGGCTATATAATGAGCAGTTCTTC; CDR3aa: CTSSTGGLYNEQFF
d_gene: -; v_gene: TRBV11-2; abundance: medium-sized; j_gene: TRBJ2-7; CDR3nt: TGTGCCAGCAGCTTAGATACAGGCCCAGGGTACGAGCAGTACTTC; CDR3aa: CASSLDTGPGYEQYF
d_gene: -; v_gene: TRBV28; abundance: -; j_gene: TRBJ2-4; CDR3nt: TGTGCCAGCAGTTTAGGGGGCACCAAAAACATTCAGTACTTC; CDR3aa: CASSLGGTKNIQYF
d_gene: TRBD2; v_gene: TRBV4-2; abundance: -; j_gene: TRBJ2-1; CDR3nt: TGTGCCAGCAGCCAAGATAGGACTAGCAGCAGTGAGCAGTTCTTC; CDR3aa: CASSQDRTSSSEQFF